Following are 20 T cell receptor beta chains from one sample sequenced in a study of T cell responses to AZD1222 COVID-19 vaccine. Using immunoSEQ multiplex PCR, the repertoire was profiled, and TCRdb retains in-frame clones only, with some absent. Among about 82,000 clones, roughly 92% were seen once, and the ten largest hold 2.5% to 3.5%. The sequences come from peripheral blood, collected 28 days after the second AZD1222 dose. The receptor set was obtained from an adult who received the AZD1222 COVID-19 vaccine.

This chain links TRBV2 with TRBJ2-5, with 7 bases fitting TRBD2. V lost 2 bases, J lost 2 bases, and 2 bases stayed unmatched. CDR3 length equals 14 residues. From germline, CDR1 is SNHLY and CDR2 FYNNEI. The CDR3 nucleotides read TGTGCCAGCAGTGAAAGGACTAGACAAGAGACCCAGTACTTC. This gives the protein CASSERTRQETQYF.

Written as DNA, the CDR3 is TGCGCCAGCAGCTTGAGTTATCTATCCTCCTACGAGCAGTACTTC. This gives the protein CASSLSYLSSYEQYF. The gene calls are TRBV5-1 and TRBJ2-7, with D unclear. The germline V gene encodes CDR1 SGHRS and CDR2 YFSETQ. V was shortened by 1 base and J by 0 bases, with 11 bases between the two germline ends. CDR3 size: 15 residues.

This rearrangement joins TRBV4-1 to TRBJ1-4; D is uncertain. Between the trimmed V and J ends, which lost 3 bases and 4 bases, there was a span of 6 bases. CDR1 and CDR2 from the germline V gene are MGHRA and YSYEKL. The CDR3 length is 13 residues. CDR3 sequence: CASSHLYNEKLFF. DNA of the CDR3: TGCGCCAGCAGCCACCTGTATAATGAAAAACTGTTTTTT.

The rearrangement links TRBV28 to TRBJ2-7; D could derive from TRBD1 or TRBD2 (6 bases each). Germline V gene lookup returns CDR1 MDHEN and CDR2 SYDVKM. The CDR3 length is 13 residues. V lost 7 bases to trimming and J lost 5 bases, with 15 bases between them. CDR3 protein: CASTGRGRNEQYF. The CDR3 region has the DNA TGTGCCAGCACCGGCCGGGGGCGGAACGAGCAGTACTTC. Using reference TRBV28 and TRBJ2-7 for the parts outside the CDR3, the full variable domain is DVKVTQSSRYLVKRTGEKVFLECVQDMDHENMFWYRQDPGLGLRLIYFSYDVKMKEKGDIPEGYSVSREKKERFSLILESASTNQTSMYLCASTGRGRNEQYFGPGTRLTVT.

The CDR3 DNA reads as TGTGCCAGCAGCCCCGATGTGCTGGGCAGCAGGGAGTCACCCCTCCACTTT. This encodes CASSPDVLGSRESPLHF. This chain uses TRBV6-2 or TRBV6-3 with TRBJ1-6; maybe TRBD1 (5 bases). This CDR3 spans 17 amino acids. Germline V gene data show CDR1 as MNHEY and CDR2 as SVGEGT. Trimming removed 6 bases from V and 10 bases from J, with 25 bases in between.

This clone was seen only a few times. The chain joins TRBV6-5 to TRBJ2-2, with D maybe TRBD1 (6 bases). There are 14 residues in the CDR3. The germline V gene encodes CDR1 MNHEY and CDR2 SVGAGI. V was pared by 5 bases and J by 6 bases, with 13 bases between. CDR3 amino acids: CASSQTGIPGELFF. The DNA for the CDR3 is TGTGCCAGCAGTCAAACAGGGATCCCCGGGGAGCTGTTTTTT.

V is TRBV20-1 and J is TRBJ1-1; 7 bases match TRBD1. The CDR3 is 14 residues long. CDR1 and CDR2 from the germline V gene are DFQATT and SNEGSKA (reference sequence). Trimming cost V 3 bases and J 11 bases; bases outside gene matches: 15. CDR3 amino acids: CSASPSGQPGMAFF. The CDR3 coding sequence is TGCAGTGCTAGTCCATCGGGACAGCCGGGAATGGCTTTCTTT.

The rearrangement uses TRBV2 and TRBJ2-3; D is possibly TRBD1 (5 bases). This CDR3 is built from 15 residues. V shed 8 bases and J shed 4 bases, with 19 bases lying between them. CDR1 and CDR2 from the germline V gene are SNHLY and FYNNEI. The CDR3 spells CASGPTGLGADTQYF. The CDR3 nucleotides are TGTGCCAGCGGCCCGACTGGGCTAGGGGCAGATACGCAGTATTTT.

The chain combines TRBV30 with TRBJ1-5, with 8 bases that match TRBD1. This CDR3 contains 16 residues. The germline V gene encodes CDR1 GTSNPN and CDR2 SVGIG (reference sequence). The trim removed 3 bases at V and 2 bases at J, leaving 9 bases unmatched. CDR3 DNA sequence: TGTGCCTGGAGCGAACAGGGGGGGGCCGGCAATCAGCCCCAGCATTTT. Residues: CAWSEQGGAGNQPQHF.

The rearrangement links TRBV29-1 to TRBJ1-2, with D unclear. There are 15 residues in the CDR3. V was trimmed by 1 base and J by 5 bases, leaving 17 bases between them. Germline V gene sequence: CDR1 SQVTM, CDR2 ANQGSEA. CDR3 sequence: CSVEGSGPWGYGYTF. The CDR3 bases are TGCAGCGTTGAAGGCTCAGGCCCCTGGGGTTATGGCTACACCTTC.

The chain recombines TRBV5-8 with TRBJ2-2; the match to TRBD2 covers 8 bases. CDR1 is SGHTS and CDR2 is YDEGEE in the germline V gene. J gave up 5 bases and V 4 bases, and 13 bases lay outside the gene matches. This CDR3 has 17 residues. CDR3 sequence: CASSPRFGTRGTGELFF. CDR3 nucleotides: TGTGCCAGCAGCCCCCGGTTTGGGACTAGGGGGACCGGGGAGCTGTTTTTT.

In DNA form, the CDR3 reads TGTGCCAGCTCCAAGGGGGGGACACCGCGGGAGCTGTTTTTT. Translating it yields CASSKGGTPRELFF. The chain combines TRBV27 with TRBJ2-2; perhaps TRBD2 as D (7 bases). The CDR3 is 14 amino acids. The V gene's germline CDR1 is MNHEY and CDR2 SMNVEV (reference sequence). V was cut by 8 bases and J by 9 bases, with 19 bases left in between.

V gene TRBV4-1 combines with J gene TRBJ1-4, with 8 bases lining up with TRBD1. Trimming cost V 4 bases and J 4 bases; bases outside gene matches: 8. Germline-derived CDR1 and CDR2 are MGHRA and YSYEKL. This CDR3 has 16 amino acids. CDR3 residues: CASSRWQGAHNEKLFF. The CDR3 nucleotides read TGCGCCAGCAGCCGATGGCAGGGGGCCCATAATGAAAAACTGTTTTTT.

The chain combines TRBV21-1 with TRBJ2-7; TRBD1 is the table's D call and was not checked against the DNA. TRBV21-1 is reported as a pseudogene. The CDR3 runs to 17 residues. For the CDR3, the DNA is TGTGCCAGCAGCAAGCCCGGGGACAGGGGGCGACCCTACGAGCAGTACTTC. It is translated as CASSKPGDRGRPYEQYF.

The rearrangement uses TRBV3-1 (or the pseudogene TRBV3-2) and TRBJ2-7, with TRBD2 matching over 9 bases. The CDR3 is 16 residues long. Losses at the gene ends were 1 base for V and 2 bases for J; bases not matched to a gene: 6. Germline V CDR1 and CDR2: LGHDT, YNNKEL (reference sequence). CDR3 amino acids: CASSQVLAGPAYEQYF. CDR3 bases: TGTGCCAGCAGCCAAGTGCTAGCGGGGCCAGCCTACGAGCAGTACTTC.

The chain links TRBV2 to TRBJ1-2, with 7 bases identical to TRBD1. Germline CDR1 reads SNHLY; CDR2 reads FYNNEI. The CDR3 length is 16 residues. V lost 2 bases, J lost 4 bases, and 10 bases stayed unmatched. CDR3 loop: CASSEPRDRDPYGYTF. The CDR3 DNA is TGTGCCAGCAGTGAACCCCGCGACAGGGACCCCTATGGCTACACCTTC.

The chain has TRBV30 and TRBJ1-5, with 7 nucleotides matching TRBD1. Germline CDR1 and CDR2: GTSNPN and SVGIG (reference sequence). The CDR3 totals 15 residues. The junction had 6 bases not matched to a gene; V was cut back by 1 base and J by 3 bases. CDR3 amino acids: CAWSAETGNNQPQHF. The CDR3 bases are TGTGCCTGGAGTGCAGAGACAGGGAACAATCAGCCCCAGCATTTT.

This rearrangement joins TRBV13 to TRBJ1-4, with D possibly being TRBD1 (5 bases). This CDR3 contains 16 residues. CDR1 PRHDT and CDR2 FYEKMQ come from the germline V gene (reference sequence). With 0 bases removed from V and 4 bases from J, the gap between germline ends came to 12 bases. The CDR3 bases are TGTGCCAGCAGCTTAGGGACACCGGGGGATAATGAAAAACTGTTTTTT. The encoded protein is CASSLGTPGDNEKLFF.

The chain has TRBV5-8 and TRBJ2-7, with 7 bases that match TRBD1. V trimming: 3 bases; J trimming: 2 bases; junction bases outside the gene matches: 5. CDR1 is SGHTS and CDR2 is YDEGEE in the germline V gene. This CDR3 has 14 amino acids. DNA of the CDR3: TGTGCCAGCAGCTGGACCGGGACAGCCTACGAGCAGTACTTC. Its protein product is CASSWTGTAYEQYF.

This chain links TRBV5-1 with TRBJ2-7; 8 positions agree with TRBD1. Trimming took 3 bases from V and 0 from J; bases not matched to a gene: 5. Germline V gene sequence: CDR1 SGHRS, CDR2 YFSETQ. This CDR3 region has 15 residues. The CDR3 bases are TGCGCCAGCAGCTCGGACAGGGACGGCTCCTACGAGCAGTACTTC. The encoded protein is CASSSDRDGSYEQYF.